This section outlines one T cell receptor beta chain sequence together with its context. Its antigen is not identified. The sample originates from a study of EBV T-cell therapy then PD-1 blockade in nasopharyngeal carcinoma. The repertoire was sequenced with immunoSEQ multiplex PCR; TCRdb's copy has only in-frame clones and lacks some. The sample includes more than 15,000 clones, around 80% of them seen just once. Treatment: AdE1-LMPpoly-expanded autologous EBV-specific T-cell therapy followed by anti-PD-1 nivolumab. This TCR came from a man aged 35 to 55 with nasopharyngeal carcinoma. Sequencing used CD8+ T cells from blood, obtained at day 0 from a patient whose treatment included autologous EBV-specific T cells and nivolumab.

CDR3 in amino acids: CASSLQDLGNTIYF. CDR3 nucleotide sequence: TGTGCCAGCAGCCTCCAGGATTTGGGAAACACCATATATTTT. The chain has TRBV7-9 and TRBJ1-3; unclear D gene. Trimming took off 5 bases at V and 4 bases at J, with 12 bases between the two ends. Germline V lookup: CDR1 SEHNR, CDR2 FQNEAQ (reference sequence). The CDR3 is made up of 14 amino acids.